Below are 19 T cell receptor beta chains sequenced from a single sample in a study of shared clonotypes between healthy human individuals. Profiled with immunoSEQ multiplex PCR; TCRdb holds only in-frame clones, not every one. The sample lists approximately 740,000 clones, 92% seen once, with around 24% in the top ten. Positively selected for CCR7, the CD45RO-negative cells used as naive CD8 cells excluded terminally differentiated effector memory CD45RA+ cells. Sequenced: naive CD8+ T cells sorted from blood. The receptors stem from a man under 40 in good health.

The rearrangement links TRBV16 to TRBJ2-7; 7 positions agree with TRBD1. The germline CDR1 and CDR2 sequences are KGHSY and FQNENV. The V segment lost 1 base and the J segment 3 bases; nucleotides outside the gene matches: 0. The CDR3 loop spans 13 amino acids. The CDR3 region is CASSQYRGYEQYF. The DNA for the CDR3 is TGTGCCAGCAGCCAATACAGGGGCTACGAGCAGTACTTC. Looking up the rest from reference TRBV16 and TRBJ2-7 gives the full variable domain: GEEVAQTPKHLVRGEGQKAKLYCAPIKGHSYVFWYQQVLKNEFKFLISFQNENVFDETGMPKERFSAKCLPNSPCSLEIQATKLEDSAVYFCASSQYRGYEQYFGPGTRLTVT.

V and J are TRBV6-1 and TRBJ2-2, with 9 bases identical to TRBD1. With 1 base clipped from V and 4 bases from J, the junction kept 4 bases outside the gene matches. The CDR3 runs 16 residues. The germline gives CDR1 MNHNS, CDR2 SASEGT. The CDR3 bases are TGTGCCAGCAGTGAAGGGACAGGGGTCCTCACCGGGGAGCTGTTTTTT. Translation: CASSEGTGVLTGELFF.

The chain carries TRBV9 and TRBJ2-3; 7 nucleotides line up with TRBD2. J lost 5 bases, V lost 0 bases, and 6 bases had no gene match. In germline, CDR1 is SGDLS, CDR2 YYNGEE. This CDR3 is 15 amino acids long. The CDR3 DNA reads as TGTGCCAGCAGCGTAGAGGGGCTAGCGGTAGATACGCAGTATTTT. Translation: CASSVEGLAVDTQYF.

Details on this clone: Other DNA variants within this sample encode the same CDR3. As DNA, the CDR3 is TGTGCCAGCAGTAGGGGCACTGAAGCTTTCTTT. This codes for CASSRGTEAFF. The chain combines TRBV27 with TRBJ1-1; D might be TRBD1 (5 bases). Trimming removed 5 bases at V and 4 bases at J, with 5 bases between. Germline lookup yields CDR1 MNHEY and CDR2 SMNVEV (reference sequence). This CDR3 spans 11 amino acids.

The V gene is TRBV5-1, the J gene TRBJ2-7; TRBD2 matches 10 bases. Germline CDR1 SGHRS, CDR2 YFSETQ. The CDR3 is made up of 16 amino acids. Trimming removed 0 bases from V and 2 bases from J; junction bases left unmatched: 5. The CDR3 DNA reads as TGCGCCAGCAGCTTGGGGACTAGCGGAATTACCTACGAGCAGTACTTC. Its protein is CASSLGTSGITYEQYF. Complete variable domain (other parts from reference TRBV5-1 and TRBJ2-7): KAGVTQTPRYLIKTRGQQVTLSCSPISGHRSVSWYQQTPGQGLQFLFEYFSETQRNKGNFPGRFSGRQFSNSRSEMNVSTLELGDSALYLCASSLGTSGITYEQYFGPGTRLTVT.

This chain joins TRBV5-6 and TRBJ2-7; 8 nucleotides align to TRBD2. The CDR3 spans 15 residues. Germline trimming cut 0 bases from V and 4 bases from J; bases unmatched to any gene: 6. Germline CDR1 SGHDT, CDR2 YYEEEE. CDR3 bases: TGTGCCAGCAGCTTGGCCCCAGCGGGAGTTTACGAGCAGTACTTC. Translating gives CASSLAPAGVYEQYF.

The chain uses TRBV4-3 and TRBJ2-7; TRBD1 matches 12 bases. Per the germline V gene, CDR1 is LGHNA and CDR2 is YSLEER. Unmatched junction bases numbered 9, after V lost 3 bases and J lost 6 bases. CDR3 length equals 16 residues. In DNA, the CDR3 is TGCGCCAGCAGCCAGGCCCCGGGACAGGGGGCCTTCGAGCAGTACTTC. Its protein is CASSQAPGQGAFEQYF.

Worth noting for this clone: The same CDR3 arises from other DNA sequences in this sample as well. This chain joins TRBV27 and TRBJ1-1, with D uncertain. The CDR3 contains 11 residues. Germline V gives CDR1 MNHEY, CDR2 SMNVEV (reference sequence). V was pared by 6 bases and J by 1 base, with 3 bases between. In DNA form, the CDR3 reads TGTGCCAGCAGGCGGAACACTGAAGCTTTCTTT. Translating gives CASRRNTEAFF.

This chain joins TRBV28 and TRBJ2-1; D might be TRBD1 (6 bases). Germline lookup yields CDR1 MDHEN and CDR2 SYDVKM. Trimming stripped 3 bases from V and 7 bases from J, with 10 bases between. This CDR3 region has 13 residues. The CDR3 sequence: CASSFYRVNEQFF. The CDR3 DNA reads as TGTGCCAGCAGTTTTTACAGGGTGAATGAGCAGTTCTTC. Looking up the rest from reference TRBV28 and TRBJ2-1 gives the full variable domain: DVKVTQSSRYLVKRTGEKVFLECVQDMDHENMFWYRQDPGLGLRLIYFSYDVKMKEKGDIPEGYSVSREKKERFSLILESASTNQTSMYLCASSFYRVNEQFFGPGTRLTVL.

The genes are TRBV5-1 and TRBJ2-6, with D unclear. The V end lost 0 bases, the J end lost 3 bases, and 7 bases lay between the germline ends. This CDR3 contains 15 residues. From germline, CDR1 is SGHRS and CDR2 YFSETQ. CDR3 in amino acids: CASSLAPFGANVLTF. In DNA, the CDR3 is TGCGCCAGCAGCTTGGCCCCCTTTGGGGCCAACGTCCTGACTTTC. The variable domain in full, completed from reference TRBV5-1 and TRBJ2-6, reads KAGVTQTPRYLIKTRGQQVTLSCSPISGHRSVSWYQQTPGQGLQFLFEYFSETQRNKGNFPGRFSGRQFSNSRSEMNVSTLELGDSALYLCASSLAPFGANVLTFGAGSRLTVL.

This chain joins TRBV9 and TRBJ2-3; D tentatively reads TRBD1 or TRBD2 (5 bases each). Germline V lookup: CDR1 SGDLS, CDR2 YYNGEE. Trimming took off 6 bases at V and 0 bases at J, with 8 bases between the two ends. The CDR3 spans 13 residues. The CDR3 region is CASTRDSTDTQYF. The CDR3 bases are TGTGCCAGCACCCGGGACAGCACAGATACGCAGTATTTT.

Notes on this clone: In the same sample, other DNA sequences code for this CDR3. The chain joins TRBV7-9 to TRBJ2-5; D possibly corresponds to TRBD2 (6 bases). The CDR3 is 13 residues long. Trimming pared 5 bases from V and 3 bases from J, leaving 10 bases between. Germline CDR1 is SEHNR and CDR2 is FQNEAQ (reference sequence). The CDR3 sequence: CASSLPGEETQYF. The CDR3, as DNA: TGTGCCAGCAGCCTTCCGGGGGAAGAGACCCAGTACTTC.

V and J are TRBV30 and TRBJ2-2; 12 nucleotides agree with TRBD1. This CDR3 is 15 amino acids long. V was clipped by 0 bases and J by 6 bases; unmatched bases: 2. Germline CDR1 GTSNPN, CDR2 SVGIG (reference sequence). Written as DNA, the CDR3 is TGTGCCTGGAGTGTGGGACAGGGGGCCGCCGGGGAGCTGTTTTTT. This encodes CAWSVGQGAAGELFF.

Notes on this clone: Other DNA sequences within the sample encode an identical CDR3. The chain employs TRBV27 and TRBJ2-1; D is possibly TRBD1 or TRBD2 (6 bases each). The germline V gene has CDR1 MNHEY and CDR2 SMNVEV (reference sequence). V was clipped by 0 bases and J by 1 base, with 10 bases between them. CDR3 size: 16 residues. In nucleotides, the CDR3 is TGTGCCAGCAGTTTATCGGGGGGCCCATCCTACAATGAGCAGTTCTTC. This translates into CASSLSGGPSYNEQFF.

The rearrangement uses TRBV14 and TRBJ2-7; 7 positions agree with TRBD1. The CDR3 loop spans 15 amino acids. Trimming took 5 bases from V and 0 from J; bases not matched to a gene: 7. Looked up from germline, CDR1 is SGHDN and CDR2 is FVKESK. Written as DNA, the CDR3 is TGTGCCAGCAGCTCCCGACAGGGTAGCTCCTACGAGCAGTACTTC. Amino acids: CASSSRQGSSYEQYF.

Notes on this clone: Compared with germline, one end of the junction differs, possibly owing to a read error. This chain uses TRBV28 with TRBJ2-7; TRBD1 matches 10 bases. This CDR3 has 14 amino acids. Germline-derived CDR1 and CDR2 are MDHEN and SYDVKM. The CDR3 loop is CASSGQGTSHEQYF. For the CDR3, the DNA is TGTGCCAGTTCGGGACAGGGGACCTCCCACGAGCAGTACTTC.

The rearrangement uses TRBV7-8 and TRBJ2-3; D unclear. Per the germline V gene, CDR1 is SGHVS and CDR2 is FQNEAQ. The length of the CDR3 is 15 residues. Trimming shortened V by 3 bases and J by 1 base, and 11 bases separated the two germline ends. In DNA, the CDR3 is TGTGCCAGCAGCTTTTATAGGGTAGGCACAGATACGCAGTATTTT. Translated: CASSFYRVGTDTQYF.

The chain joins TRBV2 to TRBJ2-1, with D maybe TRBD2 (5 bases). CDR1 and CDR2 (germline): SNHLY, FYNNEI. The CDR3 is 17 amino acids. V gave up 7 bases and J gave up 3 bases, with 22 bases separating them. The CDR3 nucleotides are TGTGCCAGCATTCTGCTTATTTTTCGGGATAGCTACAATGAGCAGTTCTTC. Its translation is CASILLIFRDSYNEQFF. The complete variable domain, with remaining parts taken from reference TRBV2 and TRBJ2-1, reads EPEVTQTPSHQVTQMGQEVILRCVPISNHLYFYWYRQILGQKVEFLVSFYNNEISEKSEIFDDQFSVERPDGSNFTLKIRSTKLEDSAMYFCASILLIFRDSYNEQFFGPGTRLTVL.

The gene calls are TRBV6-1 and TRBJ1-1; TRBD1 matches 9 bases. Germline CDR1 is MNHNS and CDR2 is SASEGT. Unmatched junction bases numbered 7, after V lost 7 bases and J lost 1 base. The CDR3 runs to 15 residues. The CDR3 DNA follows: TGTGCCAGCACTACTTGGACAGGGGAGAACACTGAAGCTTTCTTT. Protein product: CASTTWTGENTEAFF.